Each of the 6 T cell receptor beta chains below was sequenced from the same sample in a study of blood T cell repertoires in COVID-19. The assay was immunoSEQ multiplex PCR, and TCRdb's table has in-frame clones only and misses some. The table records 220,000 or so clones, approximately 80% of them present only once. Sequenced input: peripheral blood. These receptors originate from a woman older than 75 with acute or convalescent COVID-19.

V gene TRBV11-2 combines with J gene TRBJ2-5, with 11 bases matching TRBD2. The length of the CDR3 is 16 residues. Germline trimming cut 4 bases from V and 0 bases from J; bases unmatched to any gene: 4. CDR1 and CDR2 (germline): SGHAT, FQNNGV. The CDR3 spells CASSSTSGGYQETQYF. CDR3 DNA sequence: TGTGCCAGCAGCTCAACTAGCGGGGGCTACCAAGAGACCCAGTACTTC. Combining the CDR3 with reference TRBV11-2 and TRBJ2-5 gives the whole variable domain EAGVAQSPRYKIIEKRQSVAFWCNPISGHATLYWYQQILGQGPKLLIQFQNNGVVDDSQLPKDRFSAERLKGVDSTLKIQPAKLEDSAVYLCASSSTSGGYQETQYFGPGTRLLVL.

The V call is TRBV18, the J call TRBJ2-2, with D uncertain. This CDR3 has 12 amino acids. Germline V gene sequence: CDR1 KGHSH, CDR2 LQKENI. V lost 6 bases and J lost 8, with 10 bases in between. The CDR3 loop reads CASSGSVGELFF. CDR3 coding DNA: TGTGCCAGCTCCGGCAGCGTGGGGGAGCTGTTTTTT.

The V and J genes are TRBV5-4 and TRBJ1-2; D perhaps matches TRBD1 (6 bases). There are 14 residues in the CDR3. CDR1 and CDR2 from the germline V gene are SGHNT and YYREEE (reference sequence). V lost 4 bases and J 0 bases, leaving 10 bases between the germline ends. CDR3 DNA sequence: TGTGCCAGCAGCATAGGACAGACTAACTATGGCTACACCTTC. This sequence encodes CASSIGQTNYGYTF.

The CDR3 DNA reads TGTGCCATCCGGGGGGAGGTCGACACCGGGGAGCTGTTTTTT. This translates into CAIRGEVDTGELFF. The chain joins TRBV10-3 to TRBJ2-2; 7 nucleotides align to TRBD2. Germline assignment: CDR1 ENHRY and CDR2 SYGVKD. The J segment lost 3 bases and the V segment lost 8 bases, leaving 6 bases of the junction unmatched. The CDR3 contains 14 residues.

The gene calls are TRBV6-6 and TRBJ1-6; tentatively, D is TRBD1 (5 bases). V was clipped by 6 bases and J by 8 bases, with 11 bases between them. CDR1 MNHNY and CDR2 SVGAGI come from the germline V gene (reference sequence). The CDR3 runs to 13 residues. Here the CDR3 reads CASRGREDSPLHF. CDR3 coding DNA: TGTGCCAGCAGGGGCAGGGAGGATTCACCCCTCCACTTT.

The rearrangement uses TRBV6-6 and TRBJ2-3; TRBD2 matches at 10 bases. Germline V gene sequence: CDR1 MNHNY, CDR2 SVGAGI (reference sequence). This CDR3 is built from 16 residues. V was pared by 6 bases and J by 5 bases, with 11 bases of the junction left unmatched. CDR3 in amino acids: CASRRLAGGLGDTQYF. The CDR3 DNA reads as TGTGCCAGCAGACGATTAGCGGGGGGCCTCGGAGATACGCAGTATTTT.